A selection of T cell receptor beta chains follows, all from one sample in a study of T cells after yellow fever vaccination. TCRdb ran MiXCR on the 5' RACE reads and lists one entry per CDR3 protein. The sample includes 620,000 or so distinct CDR3 sequences, less than 20% of them seen just once. The sequences come from PBMCs, collected 4 to 5 days after the first yellow fever vaccination. These receptors were collected from a man younger than 35 who received the YFV17D yellow fever vaccine. Both conserved end residues are part of each CDR3. D genes are given only for firm matches. Clone sizes are given selectively: once, few, many, or a class where the clone is expanded.

D gene: -
J gene: TRBJ2-1
V gene: TRBV7-2
clone size: -
CDR3 DNA: TGTGCCAGCTCCCCTTGGGGCGGGTTCAGCTCCTACAATGAGCAGTTCTTC
CDR3 protein: CASSPWGGFSSYNEQFF

D gene: -
J gene: TRBJ1-1
V gene: TRBV6-5
clone size: -
CDR3 DNA: TGTGCCAGCAGTTACCCGCGGGGGGGCGCGGACACTGAAGCTTTCTTT
CDR3 protein: CASSYPRGGADTEAFF

D gene: -
J gene: TRBJ2-5
V gene: TRBV5-1
clone size: few
CDR3 DNA: TGCGCCAGCAGCCCCGTCAGACAGTCGGAGACCCAGTACTTC
CDR3 protein: CASSPVRQSETQYF

D gene: TRBD2
J gene: TRBJ2-3
V gene: TRBV4-2
clone size: many
CDR3 DNA: TGTGCCAGCAGCCAAGTGGGGCTAGCGGGGAGCACAGATACGCAGTATTTT
CDR3 protein: CASSQVGLAGSTDTQYF

D gene: -
J gene: TRBJ1-3
V gene: TRBV5-5
clone size: few
CDR3 DNA: TGTGCCAGCAGCTTGGCCGCATGGTTTGGAAACACCATATATTTT
CDR3 protein: CASSLAAWFGNTIYF

D gene: TRBD1
J gene: TRBJ2-5
V gene: TRBV28
clone size: -
CDR3 DNA: TGTGCCAGCAGCCCACGAGCCGGGACAGGGGAGACCCAGTACTTC
CDR3 protein: CASSPRAGTGETQYF

D gene: TRBD1
J gene: TRBJ1-2
V gene: TRBV4-1
clone size: few
CDR3 DNA: TGCGCCAGCAGCCAAGAGACAGGGGCACTTAGCTACACCTTC
CDR3 protein: CASSQETGALSYTF

D gene: TRBD1
J gene: TRBJ2-7
V gene: TRBV20-1
clone size: few
CDR3 DNA: TGCAGTGCTAGAGTATATAGGCGACAGGGGAACGAGCAGTACTTC
CDR3 protein: CSARVYRRQGNEQYF

D gene: -
J gene: TRBJ1-2
V gene: TRBV5-1
clone size: -
CDR3 DNA: TGCGCCAGCAGCTCGCCCATGAGATCTGGCTACACCTTC
CDR3 protein: CASSSPMRSGYTF

D gene: -
J gene: TRBJ2-6
V gene: TRBV5-1
clone size: -
CDR3 DNA: TGCGCCAGCAGCTTCCTGATAGCTGGGGCCAACGTCCTGACTTTC
CDR3 protein: CASSFLIAGANVLTF

D gene: -
J gene: TRBJ2-1
V gene: TRBV25-1
clone size: -
CDR3 DNA: TGTGCCAGCAGTGTTTGGCCTCCCCCCAGAGGCTCCTACAATGAGCAGTTCTTC
CDR3 protein: CASSVWPPPRGSYNEQFF

D gene: -
J gene: TRBJ2-2
V gene: TRBV6-5
clone size: few
CDR3 DNA: TGTGCCAGCAGTTACTCGAATAAGTTGCGCGTCTGGACCGGGGAGCTGTTTTTT
CDR3 protein: CASSYSNKLRVWTGELFF

D gene: TRBD1
J gene: TRBJ2-2
V gene: TRBV6-5
clone size: -
CDR3 DNA: TGTGCCAGCAGTTTCCCCCGGGACAGGGAGAACACCGGGGAGCTGTTTTTT
CDR3 protein: CASSFPRDRENTGELFF

D gene: -
J gene: TRBJ2-7
V gene: TRBV4-1
clone size: -
CDR3 DNA: TGCGCCAGCAGTCCGGGGACTTACCCCTACGAGCAGTACTTC
CDR3 protein: CASSPGTYPYEQYF

D gene: TRBD1
J gene: TRBJ1-1
V gene: TRBV7-3
clone size: -
CDR3 DNA: TGTGCCAGCAGCTGGGGACAGGGGGCGCCGGAAGCTTTCTTT
CDR3 protein: CASSWGQGAPEAFF

D gene: -
J gene: TRBJ1-1
V gene: TRBV20-1
clone size: few
CDR3 DNA: TGCAGTGCTGAGAGACAGGCGCCTGAAGCTTTCTTT
CDR3 protein: CSAERQAPEAFF

D gene: -
J gene: TRBJ1-1
V gene: TRBV6-5
clone size: -
CDR3 DNA: TGTGCCAGCAGTTACTATACAGGGTTCCCTGAAGCTTTCTTT
CDR3 protein: CASSYYTGFPEAFF

D gene: -
J gene: TRBJ1-1
V gene: TRBV6-5
clone size: few
CDR3 DNA: TGTGCCAGCAGACCCGCGGACGGGGAAGCTTTCTTT
CDR3 protein: CASRPADGEAFF

D gene: -
J gene: TRBJ1-4
V gene: TRBV5-1
clone size: -
CDR3 DNA: TGCGCCAGCAGCGGGGGGACCACTAATGAAAAACTGTTTTTT
CDR3 protein: CASSGGTTNEKLFF

D gene: TRBD2
J gene: TRBJ2-3
V gene: TRBV4-3
clone size: few
CDR3 DNA: TGCGCCAGCAGCATCCGAGCGGGGGGGCCATCAGATACGCAGTATTTT
CDR3 protein: CASSIRAGGPSDTQYF

D gene: -
J gene: TRBJ1-2
V gene: TRBV20-1
clone size: few
CDR3 DNA: TGCAGTGCTAGCCTCTGGGGCTACACCTTC
CDR3 protein: CSASLWGYTF

D gene: -
J gene: TRBJ1-2
V gene: TRBV12-3/TRBV12-4
clone size: -
CDR3 DNA: TGTGCCAGCAGTTGGACCGGAGTTTCGGGCTACACCTTC
CDR3 protein: CASSWTGVSGYTF

D gene: -
J gene: TRBJ2-1
V gene: TRBV3-1
clone size: -
CDR3 DNA: TGTGCCAGCAGCCACGGGGATCTGGAGCAGTTCTTC
CDR3 protein: CASSHGDLEQFF

D gene: TRBD2
J gene: TRBJ2-7
V gene: TRBV12-3/TRBV12-4
clone size: few
CDR3 DNA: TGTGCCAGCAGACAGACTAGCGGGGGGGCCAGTTACGAGCAGTACTTC
CDR3 protein: CASRQTSGGASYEQYF

D gene: -
J gene: TRBJ1-1
V gene: TRBV7-2
clone size: few
CDR3 DNA: TGTGCCAGCAGCTTCGCGACCGGGGATACGGCTTTCTTT
CDR3 protein: CASSFATGDTAFF

D gene: TRBD2
J gene: TRBJ2-7
V gene: TRBV18
clone size: few
CDR3 DNA: TGTGCCAGCTCACTACGGCCCACGGGGTCGGGAGGAGGGAGCATTTACGAGCAGTACTTC
CDR3 protein: CASSLRPTGSGGGSIYEQYF

D gene: -
J gene: TRBJ1-5
V gene: TRBV25-1
clone size: -
CDR3 DNA: TGTGCCAGCAGCGCTACAGCGAGCAATCAGCCCCAGCATTTT
CDR3 protein: CASSATASNQPQHF

D gene: -
J gene: TRBJ1-3
V gene: TRBV7-9
clone size: -
CDR3 DNA: TGTGCCAGCAGCTTACCCCGGAGGTATGGAAACACCATATATTTT
CDR3 protein: CASSLPRRYGNTIYF

D gene: -
J gene: TRBJ2-1
V gene: TRBV12-3/TRBV12-4
clone size: few
CDR3 DNA: TGTGCCAGCAGCCGGGACCCCTACAATGAGCAGTTCTTC
CDR3 protein: CASSRDPYNEQFF

D gene: -
J gene: TRBJ2-4
V gene: TRBV7-9
clone size: few
CDR3 DNA: TGTGCCAGCAAAAAACGGGGCCTCAAAAACATTCAGTACTTC
CDR3 protein: CASKKRGLKNIQYF

D gene: TRBD2
J gene: TRBJ2-3
V gene: TRBV20-1
clone size: few
CDR3 DNA: TGCAGTGCTAGAGATACCGGGGGGGGCGTCCCAGATACGCAGTATTTT
CDR3 protein: CSARDTGGGVPDTQYF

D gene: -
J gene: TRBJ1-2
V gene: TRBV18
clone size: few
CDR3 DNA: TGTGCCAGCTCACCACAGGGGGACAACGGCTACACCTTC
CDR3 protein: CASSPQGDNGYTF

D gene: -
J gene: TRBJ1-2
V gene: TRBV6-1
clone size: -
CDR3 DNA: TGTGCCAGCAGTCCCCATCCCCTCCGTGGCTACACCTTC
CDR3 protein: CASSPHPLRGYTF

D gene: TRBD2
J gene: TRBJ2-1
V gene: TRBV5-1
clone size: -
CDR3 DNA: TGCGCCAGCAGCCCCCTGACTAGCGGGCCCGGTGGTGAGCAGTTCTTC
CDR3 protein: CASSPLTSGPGGEQFF

D gene: -
J gene: TRBJ2-3
V gene: TRBV20-1
clone size: -
CDR3 DNA: TGCAGTGCCAGCGGGACAGAGTTAACTAGCACAGATACGCAGTATTTT
CDR3 protein: CSASGTELTSTDTQYF

D gene: TRBD1
J gene: TRBJ2-2
V gene: TRBV6-1
clone size: -
CDR3 DNA: TGTGCCTCGGGGCATACGGACAGGCTCACCGGGGAGCTGTTTTTT
CDR3 protein: CASGHTDRLTGELFF

D gene: -
J gene: TRBJ2-7
V gene: TRBV7-9
clone size: few
CDR3 DNA: TGTGCCAGCAGCCTAAGACTAGACGAGCAGTACTTC
CDR3 protein: CASSLRLDEQYF

D gene: -
J gene: TRBJ2-5
V gene: TRBV7-6
clone size: few
CDR3 DNA: TGTGCCAGCAGCTTAGATACCAGGGCAAAGACCCAGTACTTC
CDR3 protein: CASSLDTRAKTQYF

D gene: -
J gene: TRBJ1-3
V gene: TRBV7-2
clone size: few
CDR3 DNA: TGTGCCAGCAGCTTAGGGGGGGTTCGTGGAAACACCATATATTTT
CDR3 protein: CASSLGGVRGNTIYF

D gene: -
J gene: TRBJ1-5
V gene: TRBV7-9
clone size: few
CDR3 DNA: TGTGCCAGCAGCTTAGTTGGTCGGGCCCGCGGCAATCAGCCCCAGCATTTT
CDR3 protein: CASSLVGRARGNQPQHF

D gene: -
J gene: TRBJ2-3
V gene: TRBV29-1
clone size: once
CDR3 DNA: TGCAGCGTTGAAGATCCCGCGAGAGATACGCAGTATTTT
CDR3 protein: CSVEDPARDTQYF

D gene: -
J gene: TRBJ1-3
V gene: TRBV29-1
clone size: -
CDR3 DNA: TGCAGCGTTGAAGAGGCAGGGTGGGTTAGAAACACCATATATTTT
CDR3 protein: CSVEEAGWVRNTIYF

D gene: -
J gene: TRBJ2-3
V gene: TRBV7-3
clone size: few
CDR3 DNA: TGTGCCAGCAGCTCAAACTATATTGATACGCAGTATTTT
CDR3 protein: CASSSNYIDTQYF

D gene: -
J gene: TRBJ1-1
V gene: TRBV11-2
clone size: few
CDR3 DNA: TGTGCCAGCAGCTTAGGACAGAACCTGAACACTGAAGCTTTCTTT
CDR3 protein: CASSLGQNLNTEAFF

D gene: -
J gene: TRBJ1-4
V gene: TRBV6-5
clone size: few
CDR3 DNA: TGTGCCAGCAGTTACTCGAGTGGCTTAAGTGAAAAACTGTTTTTT
CDR3 protein: CASSYSSGLSEKLFF

D gene: -
J gene: TRBJ2-2
V gene: TRBV5-1
clone size: few
CDR3 DNA: TGCGCCAGCAGCGTGGACAGCCCGAACACCGGGGAGCTGTTTTTT
CDR3 protein: CASSVDSPNTGELFF

D gene: TRBD1
J gene: TRBJ1-5
V gene: TRBV20-1
clone size: -
CDR3 DNA: TGCAGTGCTAGAGATCCCGTACAGGGGGCGCGTCAGCCCCAGCATTTT
CDR3 protein: CSARDPVQGARQPQHF

D gene: TRBD1
J gene: TRBJ1-6
V gene: TRBV4-3
clone size: few
CDR3 DNA: TGCGCCAGCAGCCAAGTTCCGGGACAGGGATCCCATTCACCCCTCCACTTT
CDR3 protein: CASSQVPGQGSHSPLHF

D gene: TRBD1
J gene: TRBJ1-5
V gene: TRBV30
clone size: -
CDR3 DNA: TGTGCCTGGAAAACAGGGGATCAGCCCCAGCATTTT
CDR3 protein: CAWKTGDQPQHF

D gene: TRBD1
J gene: TRBJ1-6
V gene: TRBV27
clone size: few
CDR3 DNA: TGTGCCAGCAGTTCGAACCGGGACAGCCATAATTCACCCCTCCACTTT
CDR3 protein: CASSSNRDSHNSPLHF

D gene: -
J gene: TRBJ1-2
V gene: TRBV3-1
clone size: few
CDR3 DNA: TGTGCCAGCAGCCAAGATAACAGGGTGGACTATGGCTACACCTTC
CDR3 protein: CASSQDNRVDYGYTF

D gene: TRBD1
J gene: TRBJ1-6
V gene: TRBV6-1
clone size: -
CDR3 DNA: TGTGCCAGCAGTCTCCCCCTAACAGGGGTCACCTATAATTCACCCCTCCACTTT
CDR3 protein: CASSLPLTGVTYNSPLHF

D gene: TRBD1
J gene: TRBJ2-7
V gene: TRBV19
clone size: -
CDR3 DNA: TGTGCCACTATACAGGGGGACGAGCAGTACTTC
CDR3 protein: CATIQGDEQYF

D gene: -
J gene: TRBJ1-1
V gene: TRBV4-3
clone size: many
CDR3 DNA: TGCGCCAGCAGCCAAGATCAGGGTACTGAAGCTTTCTTT
CDR3 protein: CASSQDQGTEAFF

D gene: -
J gene: TRBJ1-4
V gene: TRBV12-3/TRBV12-4
clone size: many
CDR3 DNA: TGTGCCAGCAGTTTTTCTCCGTATGAAAAACTGTTTTTT
CDR3 protein: CASSFSPYEKLFF

D gene: -
J gene: TRBJ2-1
V gene: TRBV7-9
clone size: few
CDR3 DNA: TGTGCCAGCAGCCTCCGACAAGCTGTCGATGAGCAGTTCTTC
CDR3 protein: CASSLRQAVDEQFF

D gene: -
J gene: TRBJ2-5
V gene: TRBV10-3
clone size: few
CDR3 DNA: TGTGCCATCAGTGAGCGGACGGACCAAGAGACCCAGTACTTC
CDR3 protein: CAISERTDQETQYF

D gene: TRBD1
J gene: TRBJ1-2
V gene: TRBV10-2
clone size: many
CDR3 DNA: TGCGCCAGCAGTAACAGGGGCGATGGCTACACCTTC
CDR3 protein: CASSNRGDGYTF